Listed here are 30 T cell receptor beta chains from one sample, sequenced in a study of metastatic and nonmetastatic thyroid tumors. TCRdb reanalyzed the PCR reads via MiXCR. Here the sample spans some 14,000 clones, roughly 12% being singletons. Every patient underwent thyroid surgery untreated. The source material was blood. These receptor sequences come from a female donor with papillary thyroid cancer or a benign thyroid nodule (not recorded which). Some clones in this sample may be carry-over from other donors' samples.

This clone was seen at least ten times. The gene calls are TRBV3-1 and TRBJ1-4; possibly TRBD1 for D (6 bases). This CDR3 spans 17 amino acids. V was pared by 4 bases and J by 5 bases, with 20 bases between. The germline V gene has CDR1 LGHDT and CDR2 YNNKEL (reference sequence). CDR3 amino acids: CASSPRYPQGTNEKLFF. The CDR3 coding sequence is TGTGCCAGCAGCCCCCGATACCCACAGGGAACAAATGAAAAACTGTTTTTT.

This clone was seen many times. The chain is built from TRBV3-1 and TRBJ1-5; 10 bases are a match to TRBD1. This CDR3 has 15 residues. Per germline, CDR1 LGHDT and CDR2 YNNKEL (reference sequence). V lost 5 bases to trimming and J lost 7 bases; unmatched junction nucleotides: 8. CDR3 sequence (DNA): TGTGCCAGCAGCGCACAACGGACAGGGGGGCAGCCCCAGCATTTT. Translating gives CASSAQRTGGQPQHF.

This clone was detected ten times or more. The chain has TRBV2 and TRBJ1-2; D is possibly TRBD1 (5 bases). Germline CDR1 is SNHLY and CDR2 is FYNNEI. V was cut by 6 bases and J by 7 bases, with 18 bases left in between. This CDR3 is built from 14 residues. In DNA form, the CDR3 reads TGTGCCAGCAGCGGATTTGGGCAGGGCGGTGGCTACACCTTC. It encodes CASSGFGQGGGYTF.

Many counts were recorded for this clone. The V gene is TRBV11-1, the J gene TRBJ1-3, with D perhaps TRBD1 (5 bases). The ends were cut back, 7 bases at V and 0 bases at J, with 16 bases in the middle. The germline V gene encodes CDR1 SGHAT and CDR2 FQDESV (reference sequence). The CDR3 has 16 residues. In DNA, the CDR3 is TGTGCCAGCACCCTACCCAGGGCCGACTCTGGAAACACCATATATTTT. Translated: CASTLPRADSGNTIYF.

This clone has at least ten counts. This chain joins TRBV6-4 and TRBJ2-3; 7 bases are shared with TRBD1. The CDR3 is made up of 16 amino acids. CDR1 is MRHNA and CDR2 is SNTAGT in the germline V gene. Trimming took 2 bases from V and 3 from J; bases not matched to a gene: 8. The CDR3 DNA follows: TGTGCCAGCAGTGACGCCCCCGGGACAGCTACAGATACGCAGTATTTT. It translates to CASSDAPGTATDTQYF.

The chain joins TRBV5-1 to TRBJ1-1; D is unclear. This CDR3 comprises 15 residues. Per the germline V gene, CDR1 is SGHRS and CDR2 is YFSETQ. Trimming stripped 3 bases from V and 0 bases from J, with 12 bases between. The CDR3 loop reads CASSSDGLMNTEAFF. Written as DNA, the CDR3 is TGCGCCAGCAGCTCGGACGGGCTGATGAACACTGAAGCTTTCTTT.

This clone is judged medium-sized (0.01 to 0.1%). For the CDR3, the DNA is TGTGCCAGCAGTATAATCACCGCCACAGGGGGCTCCTATGGCTACACCTTC. Its protein product is CASSIITATGGSYGYTF. The V and J genes are TRBV28 and TRBJ1-2; 9 positions agree with TRBD1. CDR1 is MDHEN and CDR2 is SYDVKM in the germline V gene. CDR3 size: 17 residues. V dropped 5 bases and J dropped 4; count of bases not matched to a gene: 14.

This clone has at least ten counts. A much larger clonotype is one base distant, so this may be a read error. This chain connects TRBV28 to TRBJ1-2; D remains ambiguous. This CDR3 contains 12 residues. Germline loops: CDR1 MDHEN, CDR2 SYDVKM. The germline V and J ends were trimmed by 10 bases and 2 bases, with 11 bases remaining between them. CDR3 nucleotide sequence: TGTGCCAACAGACCATCAAACTATGGCTACACCTTC. Residues: CANRPSNYGYTF.

The rearrangement links TRBV29-1 to TRBJ2-3; D is unclear. Trimming left V 6 bases short and J 8 bases short, with 18 bases between. The germline V gene has CDR1 SQVTM and CDR2 ANQGSEA. The CDR3 covers 13 residues. CDR3 amino acids: CSVAEDGTGTQYF. The CDR3 DNA reads TGCAGCGTGGCTGAGGACGGAACCGGTACGCAGTATTTT.

Turning to this clone: Germline is not matched at one junction end, which may reflect a read error. The chain employs TRBV15 and TRBJ2-3; 9 bases are a match to TRBD2. The germline CDR1 and CDR2 sequences are LNHNV and YYDKDF (reference sequence). This CDR3 is built from 16 residues. DNA of the CDR3: TGCGCCACCAGCAGTGTATTAGTAGCGGGGGCAGATACGCAGTATTTT. It encodes CATSSVLVAGADTQYF.

This clone was detected ten times or more. The V and J genes are TRBV9 and TRBJ2-3, with 8 bases identical to TRBD2. The CDR3 is 14 residues long. V was clipped by 4 bases and J by 3 bases; unmatched bases: 4. CDR1 and CDR2 (germline): SGDLS, YYNGEE. This CDR3 is CASSSGRGTDTQYF. CDR3 bases: TGTGCCAGCAGCAGCGGGAGAGGAACAGATACGCAGTATTTT.

Ten or more counts support this clone. The gene calls are TRBV3-1 and TRBJ2-2; 14 nucleotides line up with TRBD2. The CDR3 extends over 19 amino acids. J lost 0 bases, V lost 0 bases, and 3 bases had no gene match. Germline V lookup: CDR1 LGHDT, CDR2 YNNKEL (reference sequence). CDR3: CASSQELGLAGANTGELFF. CDR3 sequence (DNA): TGTGCCAGCAGCCAAGAGCTGGGACTAGCGGGGGCGAACACCGGGGAGCTGTTTTTT.

This clone was found a few times. This rearrangement joins TRBV20-1 to TRBJ2-4; D is unclear. The V gene lost 3 bases and the J gene lost 5 bases, with 14 bases spanning the gap. This CDR3 has 14 residues. Germline CDR1 is DFQATT and CDR2 is SNEGSKA (reference sequence). The CDR3 nucleotides are TGCAGTGCTAGGGTCGGTCTCCCTGAAAACATTCAGTACTTC. Amino acid sequence: CSARVGLPENIQYF.

Relative to its sample, this clone is medium-sized. The chain has TRBV7-3 and TRBJ2-1, with 13 bases matching TRBD2. V shed 4 bases, J shed 6 bases, and the junction held 3 bases outside the gene matches. The CDR3 runs 15 residues. Germline-derived CDR1 and CDR2 are SGHTA and FQGTGA. CDR3 bases: TGTGCCAGCAGCTCACTAGCGGGGGGGCCCAATGAGCAGTTCTTC. It is translated as CASSSLAGGPNEQFF.

Within the sample, this clone is medium-sized. The rearrangement joins TRBV6-1 to TRBJ2-2, with D hard to call. The CDR3 spans 14 residues. V lost 6 bases to trimming and J lost 5 bases, with 13 bases between them. Germline assignment: CDR1 MNHNS and CDR2 SASEGT. CDR3 DNA: TGTGCCAGCAGCTTCGGGCCTGATACCGGGGAGCTGTTTTTT. It codes for CASSFGPDTGELFF.

By share, this clone counts as medium-sized. The chain couples TRBV6-2 or TRBV6-3 to TRBJ1-2, with D perhaps matching TRBD1 (6 bases). Trimming stripped 0 bases from V and 8 bases from J, with 13 bases between. CDR3 length: 14 residues. CDR1 is MNHEY and CDR2 is SVGEGT in the germline V gene. The CDR3 region has the DNA TGTGCCAGCAGTTACTCAGGCAGGGGAAGAGGCTACACCTTC. Amino acid sequence: CASSYSGRGRGYTF.

This clone was seen repeatedly, ten times or more. The same CDR3 also results from other DNA sequences found in this sample. This sequence joins TRBV11-1 and TRBJ2-5; 8 bases map to TRBD1. V shed 3 bases, J shed 4 bases, and the junction held 16 bases outside the gene matches. This CDR3 is 18 amino acids long. The germline V gene encodes CDR1 SGHAT and CDR2 FQDESV (reference sequence). CDR3 sequence: CASSFRRSGQGARETQYF. The CDR3 coding sequence is TGTGCCAGCAGCTTCAGGAGGTCAGGTCAGGGGGCGAGAGAGACCCAGTACTTC.

This clone was detected ten times or more. The chain couples TRBV6-6 to TRBJ2-1, with 9 bases aligning to TRBD2. Germline CDR1 is MNHNY and CDR2 is SVGAGI (reference sequence). Trimming removed 6 bases from V and 0 bases from J; junction bases left unmatched: 12. The CDR3 totals 18 residues. DNA of the CDR3: TGTGCCAGCAGCTCGACGAGCGGGGGGCTCGGCTCCTACAATGAGCAGTTCTTC. This codes for CASSSTSGGLGSYNEQFF.

The chain uses TRBV19 and TRBJ1-2; the D gene is possibly TRBD1 (5 bases). Trimming stripped 11 bases from V and 4 bases from J, with 14 bases between. The CDR3 runs 12 residues. Germline CDR1 reads LNHDA; CDR2 reads SQIVND (reference sequence). CDR3 in amino acids: CAGSGVSYGYTF. In DNA, the CDR3 is TGTGCCGGTTCGGGGGTATCCTATGGCTACACCTTC.

This clone showed up many times. The chain combines TRBV10-3 with TRBJ1-4; tentatively, D is TRBD1 (6 bases). Trimming removed 3 bases from V and 10 bases from J, with 15 bases in between. CDR3 length equals 14 residues. CDR1 ENHRY and CDR2 SYGVKD come from the germline V gene. The CDR3 DNA is TGTGCCATCAGTGATGGGGGCCCCTTCGGAAAACTGTTTTTT. This translates into CAISDGGPFGKLFF.

Concerning this clone: Likely a read error: the CDR3 ends without its conserved phenylalanine or tryptophan. This chain connects TRBV7-7 to TRBJ2-7; possible D gene TRBD1, 6 bases. Per the germline V gene, CDR1 is SSHAT and CDR2 is FNYEAQ (reference sequence). This CDR3 has 13 amino acids. This CDR3 reads CASSLVPLGGQYL. CDR3 sequence (DNA): TGTGCTAGCAGCTTAGTCCCCCTAGGGGGGCAGTACTTA.

This clone was seen repeatedly, ten times or more. The chain employs TRBV9 and TRBJ2-7; no reliable D call. V shed 4 bases and J shed 0 bases, with 14 bases lying between them. CDR3 length: 15 amino acids. The germline CDR1 and CDR2 sequences are SGDLS and YYNGEE. The CDR3 nucleotides are TGTGCCAGCAGCCCCGAAGCTAGTACCTCCTACGAGCAGTACTTC. Translated: CASSPEASTSYEQYF.

This clone came up many times. The rearrangement links TRBV6-1 to TRBJ2-1; D may be TRBD1 or TRBD2 (6 bases each). Trimming stripped 3 bases from V and 7 bases from J, with 22 bases between. CDR1 is MNHNS and CDR2 is SASEGT in the germline V gene. This CDR3 spans 17 amino acids. In nucleotides, the CDR3 is TGTGCCAGCAGTGAGGGGGGCAGGTGGGTTCGCCCTAATGAGCAGTTCTTC. It is translated as CASSEGGRWVRPNEQFF.

Only a few counts were recorded for this clone. The chain employs TRBV6-5 and TRBJ1-5, with 7 bases lining up with TRBD1. CDR1 MNHEY and CDR2 SVGAGI come from the germline V gene. This CDR3 has 15 residues. The trim removed 4 bases at V and 7 bases at J, leaving 10 bases unmatched. The CDR3 bases are TGTGCCAGCAGTTCATCCAGGGGGACGGGCCAGCCCCAGCATTTT. Protein sequence: CASSSSRGTGQPQHF.

This clone was observed many times. The chain is built from TRBV7-9 and TRBJ2-1, with D uncertain. The V end lost 5 bases, the J end lost 8 bases, and 13 bases lay between the germline ends. The CDR3 covers 13 residues. The germline gives CDR1 SEHNR, CDR2 FQNEAQ (reference sequence). The CDR3 DNA reads TGTGCCAGCAGCCCTACAGACACGGATGAGCAGTTCTTC. This sequence encodes CASSPTDTDEQFF.

Many counts were recorded for this clone. This could be a read error, since a much larger clone is one nucleotide away. The rearrangement joins TRBV12-3 or TRBV12-4 to TRBJ2-2; 7 nucleotides line up with TRBD2. This CDR3 comprises 15 residues. After removal of 7 bases from V and 6 bases from J, the junction contained 11 bases not matched to a gene. The CDR3 loop is CASTRGPGGPGELFF. The DNA of the CDR3 is TGTGCCAGCACCCGGGGTCCGGGAGGACCCGGGGAGCTGTTTTTT.

Relative to its sample, this clone is medium-sized. The chain links TRBV2 to TRBJ2-7, with D unresolved. The CDR3 is made up of 13 amino acids. Germline V gives CDR1 SNHLY, CDR2 FYNNEI. Trimming removed 2 bases at V and 6 bases at J, with 11 bases between. CDR3 sequence: CASSERWWSEQYF. The CDR3 coding sequence is TGTGCCAGCAGTGAAAGGTGGTGGAGCGAGCAGTACTTC. The full variable domain, in which reference TRBV2 and TRBJ2-7 provide the parts outside the CDR3, is EPEVTQTPSHQVTQMGQEVILRCVPISNHLYFYWYRQILGQKVEFLVSFYNNEISEKSEIFDDQFSVERPDGSNFTLKIRSTKLEDSAMYFCASSERWWSEQYFGPGTRLTVT.

This clone has a count of ten or more. The chain recombines TRBV11-2 with TRBJ2-1; D is ambiguous. Between the trimmed V and J ends, which lost 3 bases and 6 bases, there was a span of 9 bases. The CDR3 is 13 residues long. The V gene's germline CDR1 is SGHAT and CDR2 FQNNGV. The CDR3 spells CASSLSSSNEQFF. The CDR3 DNA is TGTGCCAGCAGCTTGAGCTCGAGCAATGAGCAGTTCTTC.

In its sample, this clone was seen many times. This sequence joins TRBV19 and TRBJ2-4; D unresolved. CDR1 is LNHDA, CDR2 SQIVND, per germline (reference sequence). The ends were cut back, 6 bases at V and 0 bases at J, with 12 bases in the middle. The CDR3 covers 15 residues. The CDR3 sequence: CASSDRLVAKNIQYF. In DNA, the CDR3 is TGTGCCAGTAGCGACCGGCTTGTAGCCAAAAACATTCAGTACTTC.

Comment on this clone: The conserved final phenylalanine or tryptophan is absent from the CDR3, which likely points to a read error. The chain links TRBV20-1 to TRBJ2-1; D is perhaps TRBD2 (6 bases). Looked up from germline, CDR1 is DFQATT and CDR2 is SNEGSKA (reference sequence). This CDR3 has 13 amino acids. Trimming removed 6 bases at V and 9 bases at J, with 18 bases between. The CDR3 coding sequence is TGCAGTGCACATGCGACTAGGGTCGCTGAGCAGTTCTCC. Its protein product is CSAHATRVAEQFS.